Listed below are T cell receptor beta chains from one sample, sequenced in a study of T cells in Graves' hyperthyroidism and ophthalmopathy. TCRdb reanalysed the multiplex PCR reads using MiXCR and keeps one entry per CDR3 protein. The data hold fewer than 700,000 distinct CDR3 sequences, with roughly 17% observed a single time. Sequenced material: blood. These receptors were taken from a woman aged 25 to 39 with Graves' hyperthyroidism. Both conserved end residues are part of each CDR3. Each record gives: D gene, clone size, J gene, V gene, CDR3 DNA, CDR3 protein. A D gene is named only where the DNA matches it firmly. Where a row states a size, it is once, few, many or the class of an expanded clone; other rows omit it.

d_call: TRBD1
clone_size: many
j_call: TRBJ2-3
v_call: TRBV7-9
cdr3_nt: TGTGCCAGCAGCCGGCTTGACAGGGAGAGCACAGATACGCAGTATTTT
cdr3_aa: CASSRLDRESTDTQYF

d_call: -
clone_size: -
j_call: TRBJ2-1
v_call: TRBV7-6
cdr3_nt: TGTGCCAGCAGCTCCCTTTTGGGCGGGATGTTCACCTACAATGAGCAGTTCTTC
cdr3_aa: CASSSLLGGMFTYNEQFF

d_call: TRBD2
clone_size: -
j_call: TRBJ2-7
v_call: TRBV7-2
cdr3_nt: TGTGCCAGCAGCTTAGCGTTCACCGGGACTAGCGGGAGGGTCAACGAGCAGTACTTC
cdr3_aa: CASSLAFTGTSGRVNEQYF

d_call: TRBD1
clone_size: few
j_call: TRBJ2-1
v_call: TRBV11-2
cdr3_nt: TGTGCCAGCAGCTTAGATCCCGGACAGGGGATGGATGAGCAGTTCTTC
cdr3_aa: CASSLDPGQGMDEQFF

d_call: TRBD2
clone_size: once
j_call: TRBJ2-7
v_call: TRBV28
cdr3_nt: TGTGCCAGCAGCCGAGGCGGGAGGCATAGCTCCTACGAGCAGTACTTC
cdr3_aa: CASSRGGRHSSYEQYF

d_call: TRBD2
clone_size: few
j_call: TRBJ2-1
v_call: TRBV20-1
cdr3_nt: TGCAGTGCGCTCCTAGCGGGAGGCTACAATGAGCAGTTCTTC
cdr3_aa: CSALLAGGYNEQFF

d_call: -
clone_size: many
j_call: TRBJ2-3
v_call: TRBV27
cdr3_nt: TGTGCCAGCAGTTTTACGCAGCAGCACACAGATACGCAGTATTTT
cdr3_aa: CASSFTQQHTDTQYF

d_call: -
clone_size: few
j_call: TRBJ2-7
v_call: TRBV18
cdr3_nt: TGTGCCAGCTCACCAGCTAGAACCTACGAGCAGTACTTC
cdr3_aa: CASSPARTYEQYF

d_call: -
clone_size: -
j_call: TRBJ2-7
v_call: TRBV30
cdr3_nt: TGTGCCTGGACTGTAATTTGGGCCGAGCAGTACTTC
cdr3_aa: CAWTVIWAEQYF

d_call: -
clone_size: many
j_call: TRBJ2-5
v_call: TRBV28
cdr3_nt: TGTGCCAGCGTAGATGACAGATCGTACCAAGAGACCCAGTACTTC
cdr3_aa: CASVDDRSYQETQYF

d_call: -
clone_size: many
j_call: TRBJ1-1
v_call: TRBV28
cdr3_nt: TGTGCCAGCGGCGTGAACACTGAAGCTTTCTTT
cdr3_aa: CASGVNTEAFF

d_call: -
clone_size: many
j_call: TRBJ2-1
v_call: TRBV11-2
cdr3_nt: TGTGCCAGCAGCTTATCCTACAGGGACAATGAGCAGTTCTTC
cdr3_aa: CASSLSYRDNEQFF

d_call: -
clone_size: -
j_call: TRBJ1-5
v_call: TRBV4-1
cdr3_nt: TGCGCCAGCAGCCGGTGGAGGAGTCAGCCCCAGCATTTT
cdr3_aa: CASSRWRSQPQHF

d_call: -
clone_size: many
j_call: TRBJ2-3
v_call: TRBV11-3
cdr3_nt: TGTGCCAGCAGCTTATGGGGGCAGGGGAAAGGGGATACGCAGTATTTT
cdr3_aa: CASSLWGQGKGDTQYF

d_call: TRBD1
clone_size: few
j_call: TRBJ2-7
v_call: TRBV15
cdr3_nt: TGTGCCACCAGCAGAGAGGGACAGGGGACCGAGCAGTACTTC
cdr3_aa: CATSREGQGTEQYF

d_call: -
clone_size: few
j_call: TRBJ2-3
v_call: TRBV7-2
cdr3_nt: TGTGCCAGCAGCTCCACGGTCGGGCTCGGGGGTACGCAGTATTTT
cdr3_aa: CASSSTVGLGGTQYF